This T cell receptor (beta chain) was sequenced during a study of a mutant IDH1 vaccine in newly diagnosed glioma. Whole-study context: Vaccines began 4-6 weeks after radiotherapy alone, or with temozolomide cycles. Beforehand, treatment had been radiotherapy, temozolomide, or both; the majority received both.

Only in-frame clones appear in the TCRdb table, and some are missing; sequencing was by immunoSEQ multiplex PCR. Among 53,000 or so clones, approximately 80% were seen once, and the ten largest hold approximately 6.7%. Time point defined: week 35, safety follow-up. Alongside topical imiquimod, each dose of vaccine comprised 300 ug of mutant IDH1 20-mer peptide. Donors harbored newly found WHO grade 3 or 4 IDH1-mutant, ATRX-lost astrocytomas. The germline V and J ends were trimmed by 3 bases and 6 bases, with 14 bases remaining between them. In germline, CDR1 is SGHTA, CDR2 FQGNSA. This CDR3 comprises 14 residues. Study results and limitations: Patients showed vaccine-induced immune responses at a rate of approximately 92%.

Remarks on this clone: Its antigen is not known.

Sample: PBMCs, taken from a glioma patient whose treatment included an IDH1 peptide vaccine. This chain joins TRBV7-2 and TRBJ1-1; D gene unclear. The sequence was collected from a man aged 40-50 years with glioma. The CDR3 region is CASSFRRAEAEAFF. In DNA form, the CDR3 reads TGTGCCAGCAGCTTTCGGAGGGCGGAGGCTGAAGCTTTCTTT.